A selection of T cell receptor beta chains follows, all from one sample in a study of blood T cell repertoires in COVID-19. Data came from immunoSEQ multiplex PCR; TCRdb stores just in-frame clones and leaves some out. The table records under 200,000 clones, 88% of them present only once. Material for sequencing was peripheral blood. The receptors originated from a man between 60 and 75 years old with acute or convalescent COVID-19. Each CDR3 is given with its conserved first and last residue. The D gene is left open where the match is weak. The size field is filled for only some rows; it gives once, few, many or a size class.

clone_size j_call v_call d_call cdr3_nt cdr3_aa
once TRBJ2-1 TRBV15 - TGTGCCACCAGCCGGCGGCTAGGCGATGAGCAGTTCTTC CATSRRLGDEQFF
once TRBJ1-3 TRBV5-1 TRBD1 TGCGCCAGCAGCAGGGGGCAACCTGGAAACACCATATATTTT CASSRGQPGNTIYF
once TRBJ1-6 TRBV5-5 TRBD1 TGTGCCAGCAGCTTGGGACAGGGGAATTCACCCCTCCACTTT CASSLGQGNSPLHF
- TRBJ1-5 TRBV7-2 - TGTGCCAGCAGCTTAAGGGCGGGGCAGCCCCAGCATTTT CASSLRAGQPQHF
- TRBJ1-6 TRBV5-1 TRBD1 TGCGCCAGCAGCTTGGAGACAGGGAGCTCCTATAATTCACCCCTCCACTTT CASSLETGSSYNSPLHF
- TRBJ2-5 TRBV11-2 - TGTGCCAGCAGCTTAGGGGGAGGTGAGACCCAGTACTTC CASSLGGGETQYF
- TRBJ1-5 TRBV5-8 - TGTGCCAGCAGCCTGCTCGGGGTGAATCAGCCCCAGCATTTT CASSLLGVNQPQHF
- TRBJ1-2 TRBV29-1 - - CSVSGQGAYGYTF
- TRBJ1-2 TRBV5-1 - TGCGCCAGCAGCTTGGCAAACTATGGCTACACCTTC CASSLANYGYTF
- TRBJ2-1 TRBV30 TRBD1 TGTGCCTGGAGTAAGGGGGCGTCCTACAATGAGCAGTTCTTC CAWSKGASYNEQFF
- TRBJ1-5 TRBV7-2 - TGTGCCAGCACCCCAACGGTCAATCAGCCCCAGCATTTT CASTPTVNQPQHF
- TRBJ1-1 TRBV19 TRBD1 TGTGCCACCTCCAGGACAGGGGGCTCTTTCAACACTGAAGCTTTCTTT CATSRTGGSFNTEAFF
- TRBJ2-7 TRBV24-1 - TGTGCCACCAGTCCCGGGACTGATTACGAGCAGTACTTC CATSPGTDYEQYF
- TRBJ1-1 TRBV30 - TGTGCCTGGAGTGGCCAGGGGACTGAAGCTTTCTTT CAWSGQGTEAFF
- TRBJ1-3 TRBV5-1 - TGCGCCAGCAGCGTCTCCGGGGTGTCTGGAAACACCATATATTTT CASSVSGVSGNTIYF
- TRBJ2-1 TRBV3-1/TRBV3-2 TRBD2 TGTGCCAGCAGCCAAGCCATAGCGGGAGGTCGCTCTAACGAGCAGTTCTTC CASSQAIAGGRSNEQFF
- TRBJ2-1 TRBV7-2 - TGTGCCAGCAGCATTAGCAGTTCCTCCTACAATGAGCAGTTCTTC CASSISSSSYNEQFF
few TRBJ2-1 TRBV19 TRBD2 TGTGCCAGTACCGACACCCCGGGACTAGCAAACAATGAGCAGTTCTTC CASTDTPGLANNEQFF
once TRBJ1-2 TRBV18 - TGTGCCAGCTCACGAGGGATAGGTCCGGAGGGCTACACCTTC CASSRGIGPEGYTF
once TRBJ1-1 TRBV5-6 - TGTGCCAGCAGCTTGCGGGAATTGGACACTGAAGCTTTCTTT CASSLRELDTEAFF
once TRBJ1-6 TRBV7-3 - TGTGCCAGCAGCGCAGACGGAGGGGGGGGATCACCCCTCCACTTT CASSADGGGGSPLHF
- TRBJ2-1 TRBV7-7 - TGTGCCAGCAGCGCCGGACTCGTAAAGAACTACAATGAGCAGTTCTTC CASSAGLVKNYNEQFF
- TRBJ2-5 TRBV27 - TGTGCCAGCAGTTTATTTCCCAAGCGGGAGACCCAGTACTTC CASSLFPKRETQYF
- TRBJ2-1 TRBV11-2 TRBD1 TGTGCCAGCAGACATACAGGGGGTAATGAGCAGTTCTTC CASRHTGGNEQFF
- TRBJ2-3 TRBV9 TRBD2 TGTGCCAGCAGCCCCCGAACCGGGACTAGCTACCCGCAGTATTTT CASSPRTGTSYPQYF
once TRBJ1-5 TRBV28 TRBD1 TGTGCCAGCAGGCACGAGGGACAGGGAGAAAAGCCCCAGCATTTT CASRHEGQGEKPQHF
- TRBJ2-1 TRBV9 TRBD2 TGTGCCAGCAGCGAGCTAGCGGGAGTTTACAATGAGCAGTTCTTC CASSELAGVYNEQFF
once TRBJ2-1 TRBV24-1 - TGTGCCACCAGTGAAATGACAGTTTCCAATGAGCAGTTCTTC CATSEMTVSNEQFF
few TRBJ2-1 TRBV3-1/TRBV3-2 - TGTGCCAGCAGCCAAGATACGGGTTACTACAATGAGCAGTTCTTC CASSQDTGYYNEQFF
few TRBJ1-3 TRBV28 - TGTGCCAGCAGTTTACCACATACAGGCCCATCTGGAAACACCATATATTTT CASSLPHTGPSGNTIYF
- TRBJ1-3 TRBV18 - TGTGCCAGCTCCTATGGACAGACCTCTGGAAACACCATATATTTT CASSYGQTSGNTIYF
- TRBJ1-4 TRBV19 TRBD1 TGTGCCAGTACCGACAGGGGGTCAACTAATGAAAAACTGTTTTTT CASTDRGSTNEKLFF
once TRBJ1-1 TRBV9 - TGTGCCAGCAGCGTCAGTTTGAACACTGAAGCTTTCTTT CASSVSLNTEAFF
- TRBJ2-5 TRBV20-1 - TGCAGTGCTAGTCGGGGGCAGGGGGGCCAGTACTTC CSASRGQGGQYF
- TRBJ1-2 TRBV18 TRBD1 TGTGCCAGCTCCCAATACAGGGGGCGAGTGAGTGACTATGGCTACACCTTC CASSQYRGRVSDYGYTF
once TRBJ1-1 TRBV7-8 - TGTGCCAGCAGCTTAGGTGGGGGGGGCTCATCGGGAGCTTTCTTT CASSLGGGGSSGAFF